This record looks at one TCR beta chain sequence and its context. These data are taken from a study of T cell responses to AZD1222 COVID-19 vaccine. CDR1 is SGHDN, CDR2 FVKESK, per germline. V dropped 4 bases and J dropped 0 bases, with 10 bases sitting between them. CDR3 length: 14 amino acids. The table came from immunoSEQ multiplex PCR; TCRdb's copy has only in-frame clones and leaves some out. Here the sample spans 80,000 to 95,000 clones, 88% being singletons. The starting material was peripheral blood, obtained on day 0 of MenACWY control vaccination. The origin of this receptor is an adult in good health. The chain uses TRBV14 and TRBJ2-7; the D call may be TRBD1 or TRBD2 (5 bases each). This CDR3 is CASSRDVNSYEQYF. In DNA form, the CDR3 reads TGTGCCAGCAGCCGGGACGTAAACTCCTACGAGCAGTACTTC.